These 32 T cell receptor beta chains share one sample of origin, sequenced in a study of identical twins (dated by TCRdb to the mid-2010s). Libraries were constructed by 5' RACE. Sequencing used an Illumina HiSeq 2000. The public reads were run again by TCRdb, first through fastp at Q25 and then through MiXCR, and only productive beta chains were kept. CDR3 protein sequences are deduplicated, and each keeps its most common genes and DNA. Counted in this sample were some 600,000 distinct CDR3 sequences; about 7% of them appeared once. The top ten constitute 1.5% to 2% of the sample. These records were also assigned to another study, of yellow fever vaccine responses in identical twins.

Material: PBMCs. The receptors originated from a woman aged 18-30 years in good health.

This clonotype came up many times. The rearrangement uses TRBV6-1 and TRBJ1-2; 7 bases align to TRBD1. The CDR3 is 13 amino acids. V was pared by 5 bases and J by 8 bases, with 8 bases of the junction left unmatched. Germline V gene sequence: CDR1 MNHNS, CDR2 SASEGT. CDR3 nucleotide sequence: TGTGCCAGCAGTATAACGCGACAGGGCGGCTACACCTTC. It is translated as CASSITRQGGYTF.

This clonotype was observed a handful of times. The V call is TRBV7-9, the J call TRBJ1-1; the D is unclear. The V end was cut by 1 base, the J end by 4 bases, with 7 bases between. This CDR3 is 13 amino acids long. Germline values: CDR1 SEHNR, CDR2 FQNEAQ (reference sequence). The CDR3 nucleotides read TGTGCCAGCAGCTTAGGGGATGTCACTGAAGCTTTCTTT. Encoded protein: CASSLGDVTEAFF.

J is TRBJ2-7 and V is TRBV20-1, with a weak D call TRBD1 (6 bases). V gave up 3 bases and J gave up 0 bases, with 15 bases separating them. Germline values: CDR1 DFQATT, CDR2 SNEGSKA (reference sequence). The CDR3 loop spans 15 amino acids. The chain's CDR3 is CSASQGGASSYEQYF. The CDR3 DNA reads TGCAGTGCTAGTCAAGGGGGAGCCTCCTCCTACGAGCAGTACTTC.

The chain recombines TRBV7-8 with TRBJ2-6; 9 bases fit TRBD1. Germline assignment: CDR1 SGHVS and CDR2 FQNEAQ. V was pared by 4 bases and J by 3 bases, with 10 bases of the junction left unmatched. CDR3 length: 18 residues. The CDR3 DNA follows: TGTGCCAGCAGCTCCAACCGGGACAGGGCCTTTGGGGCCAACGTCCTGACTTTC. This translates into CASSSNRDRAFGANVLTF.

CDR3 in amino acids: CSVVGGSLNYGYTF. DNA of the CDR3: TGCAGCGTTGTCGGGGGCAGTTTAAACTATGGCTACACCTTC. The chain links TRBV29-1 to TRBJ1-2; TRBD1 is a possible D gene (6 bases). The CDR3 sequence is 14 residues long. With 4 bases removed from V and 2 bases from J, the gap between germline ends came to 14 bases. CDR1 SQVTM and CDR2 ANQGSEA come from the germline V gene.

The genes are TRBV5-3 and TRBJ2-1; D is undetermined. TRBV5-3 is flagged as an ORF with uncertain function. The CDR3 consists of 15 residues. Trimming pared 8 bases from V and 0 bases from J, leaving 15 bases between. The CDR3 is CASGPGMDSYNEQFF. For the CDR3, the DNA is TGTGCCAGCGGCCCTGGGATGGACTCCTACAATGAGCAGTTCTTC.

This clonotype was observed at least ten times. The rearrangement uses TRBV15 and TRBJ2-7; D is ambiguous. Trimming cost V 5 bases and J 3 bases, with 8 bases left between them. CDR1 is LNHNV and CDR2 is YYDKDF in the germline V gene (reference sequence). The CDR3 covers 12 residues. The CDR3 spells CATSADFYEQYF. The CDR3 DNA is TGTGCCACCAGCGCCGATTTCTACGAGCAGTACTTC. Full variable domain (missing parts from reference TRBV15 and TRBJ2-7): DAMVIQNPRYQVTQFGKPVTLSCSQTLNHNVMYWYQQKSSQAPKLLFHYYDKDFNNEADTPDNFQSRRPNTSFCFLDIRSPGLGDTAMYLCATSADFYEQYFGPGTRLTVT.

This clonotype came up a few times. The chain has TRBV5-1 and TRBJ1-1, with D hard to call. V lost 4 bases and J 1 base, leaving 14 bases between the germline ends. This CDR3 is built from 15 residues. Germline V gene sequence: CDR1 SGHRS, CDR2 YFSETQ. CDR3 DNA sequence: TGCGCCAGCAGCCCACGTGGCGGATGGAACACTGAAGCTTTCTTT. It encodes CASSPRGGWNTEAFF. The whole variable domain, filled in from reference TRBV5-1 and TRBJ1-1, reads KAGVTQTPRYLIKTRGQQVTLSCSPISGHRSVSWYQQTPGQGLQFLFEYFSETQRNKGNFPGRFSGRQFSNSRSEMNVSTLELGDSALYLCASSPRGGWNTEAFFGQGTRLTVV.

V usage is TRBV5-1 and J usage is TRBJ2-1; a weak D match, TRBD2 (5 bases). Germline V gene lookup returns CDR1 SGHRS and CDR2 YFSETQ. This CDR3 spans 12 amino acids. V lost 3 bases and J lost 7, with 8 bases in between. The CDR3 nucleotides are TGCGCCAGCAGCTCGGACTTGAATGAGCAGTTCTTC. It is translated as CASSSDLNEQFF.

This clonotype was picked up many times. V gene TRBV5-1 combines with J gene TRBJ2-3, with 15 positions matching TRBD2. The CDR3 sequence is 21 residues long. CDR1 SGHRS and CDR2 YFSETQ come from the germline V gene. After removal of 0 bases from V and 1 base from J, the junction contained 12 bases not matched to a gene. The CDR3 is CASSLDSRTSGGARGTDTQYF. The CDR3 nucleotides are TGCGCCAGCAGCTTGGATTCGCGGACTAGCGGGGGGGCCAGGGGCACAGATACGCAGTATTTT.

V is TRBV12-3 or TRBV12-4 and J is TRBJ2-2, with 11 bases identical to TRBD2. CDR3 size: 19 residues. The trim removed 6 bases at V and 1 base at J, leaving 13 bases unmatched. The CDR3 loop reads CASSPTYRGLAGNTGELFF. CDR3 sequence (DNA): TGTGCCAGCAGCCCTACCTACCGCGGACTAGCGGGGAACACCGGGGAGCTGTTTTTT.

V gene TRBV4-1 combines with J gene TRBJ2-1; TRBD2 aligns across 12 bases. With V trimmed by 1 base and J by 0 bases, 13 bases remained unmatched. Germline V gene sequence: CDR1 MGHRA, CDR2 YSYEKL. The CDR3 runs to 21 residues. CDR3 protein: CASSQVALGLAGRSSYNEQFF. The CDR3 bases are TGCGCCAGCAGCCAAGTTGCTTTAGGACTAGCGGGGCGGAGCTCCTACAATGAGCAGTTCTTC.

This clonotype showed up just a few times. V and J are TRBV20-1 and TRBJ2-7, with TRBD2 identical over 11 bases. This CDR3 comprises 15 residues. Trimming took 6 bases from V and 6 from J; bases not matched to a gene: 13. Germline CDR1 DFQATT, CDR2 SNEGSKA (reference sequence). For the CDR3, the DNA is TGCAGTGCCCCGGGGCCCCGGACTAGCGGGTCCGAGCAGTACTTC. It codes for CSAPGPRTSGSEQYF.

The rearrangement joins TRBV24-1 to TRBJ2-5; D gene unclear. Germline CDR1 is KGHDR and CDR2 is SFDVKD. This CDR3 comprises 13 residues. Trimming left V 9 bases short and J 0 bases short, with 10 bases between. CDR3 sequence: CATQDGYQETQYF. DNA for the CDR3: TGTGCCACCCAAGACGGGTACCAAGAGACCCAGTACTTC.

The V and J genes are TRBV9 and TRBJ2-7; TRBD2 aligns across 12 bases. CDR1 and CDR2 from the germline V gene are SGDLS and YYNGEE. This CDR3 region has 14 residues. The V and J ends lost 3 bases and 6 bases, in that order; junction bases with no gene match: 4. CDR3 region: CASSASGRASEQYF. In nucleotides, the CDR3 is TGTGCCAGCAGCGCTAGCGGGAGGGCCTCCGAGCAGTACTTC.

Ten or more counts support this clonotype. The V gene is TRBV7-9, the J gene TRBJ2-3, with D possibly TRBD2 on 7 matching bases. The CDR3 is 15 residues long. The V end lost 7 bases, the J end lost 1 base, and 15 bases lay between the germline ends. Looked up from germline, CDR1 is SEHNR and CDR2 is FQNEAQ (reference sequence). The CDR3 nucleotides read TGTGCCAGCACCCTAAAAGGGGGGGGCACAGATACGCAGTATTTT. Its protein product is CASTLKGGGTDTQYF. Drawing the rest from reference TRBV7-9 and TRBJ2-3, the complete variable domain is DTGVSQNPRHKITKRGQNVTFRCDPISEHNRLYWYRQTLGQGPEFLTYFQNEAQLEKSRLLSDRFSAERPKGSFSTLEIQRTEQGDSAMYLCASTLKGGGTDTQYFGPGTRLTVL.

This clonotype showed up many times. The junction shows a germline mismatch at one end, possibly a read error. The V and J genes are TRBV5-1 and TRBJ2-2; TRBD1 agrees at 9 bases. The CDR3 extends over 15 amino acids. CDR1 is SGHRS and CDR2 is YFSETQ in the germline V gene. CDR3 in amino acids: CASSSRQGDTGELFF. The DNA for the CDR3 is TGTGCCAGCAGTTCCCGACAGGGGGACACCGGGGAGCTGTTTTTT.

This clonotype occurred many times. V usage is TRBV12-3 or TRBV12-4 and J usage is TRBJ1-1, with unresolved D. The CDR3 has 12 amino acids. Trimming cost V 4 bases and J 0 bases, with 3 bases left between them. CDR3 DNA: TGTGCCAGCAGTTCGATGAACACTGAAGCTTTCTTT. Residues: CASSSMNTEAFF.

This clonotype showed up just a few times. This chain connects TRBV29-1 to TRBJ2-2; D call uncertain. This CDR3 is built from 13 residues. Germline CDR1 reads SQVTM; CDR2 reads ANQGSEA. Trimming removed 7 bases at V and 7 bases at J, with 16 bases between. DNA for the CDR3: TGCAGCGGTATTAGGAGTTTTAACGGGGAGCTGTTTTTT. Its protein product is CSGIRSFNGELFF.

J is TRBJ1-1 and V is TRBV5-5; 8 bases fit TRBD1. The CDR3 runs 14 residues. With 5 bases clipped from V and 1 base from J, the junction kept 4 bases outside the gene matches. Germline-derived CDR1 and CDR2 are SGHKS and YYEKEE (reference sequence). For the CDR3, the DNA is TGTGCCAGCAGTGTTGGGACAGGGAACACTGAAGCTTTCTTT. It encodes CASSVGTGNTEAFF.

The sample holds many counts of this clonotype. J is TRBJ1-6 and V is TRBV5-1; 7 positions agree with TRBD1. Trimming took 2 bases from V and 5 from J; bases not matched to a gene: 7. The CDR3 spans 16 residues. Germline V lookup: CDR1 SGHRS, CDR2 YFSETQ. CDR3: CASSFAPTGNNSPLHF. The CDR3 bases are TGCGCCAGCAGCTTTGCCCCGACAGGGAATAATTCACCCCTCCACTTT.

This clonotype was found many times. The chain employs TRBV24-1 and TRBJ2-3, with D possibly matching TRBD2 (5 bases). CDR1 is KGHDR and CDR2 is SFDVKD in the germline V gene. The CDR3 sequence is 13 residues long. V gave up 3 bases and J gave up 7 bases, with 10 bases separating them. The CDR3 DNA sequence: TGTGCCACCAGTGATGTCCAGCGGAATACGCAGTATTTT. It translates to CATSDVQRNTQYF.

The chain recombines TRBV2 with TRBJ2-7, with D unclear. The germline V gene has CDR1 SNHLY and CDR2 FYNNEI. Between the trimmed V and J ends, which lost 4 bases and 1 base, there was a span of 14 bases. The CDR3 totals 15 residues. The CDR3 protein is CASSGKVTESYEQYV. Here the CDR3 DNA reads TGTGCCAGCAGTGGGAAGGTGACGGAATCCTACGAGCAGTACGTC.

This clonotype has just a few counts. The chain has TRBV3-1 and TRBJ1-3; 7 bases match TRBD1. V was clipped by 4 bases and J by 0 bases; unmatched bases: 9. CDR3 length: 17 residues. Per the germline V gene, CDR1 is LGHDT and CDR2 is YNNKEL (reference sequence). CDR3 nucleotide sequence: TGTGCCAGCAGCCGAACAGGGGAAGGGGCCTCTGGAAACACCATATATTTT. Its translation is CASSRTGEGASGNTIYF.

This clonotype was seen only a few times. The chain carries TRBV4-1 and TRBJ2-5, with 11 positions matching TRBD2. Germline values: CDR1 MGHRA, CDR2 YSYEKL. The V segment lost 4 bases and the J segment 0 bases; nucleotides outside the gene matches: 16. This CDR3 region has 20 residues. The CDR3: CASSLSGPTSGVLDQETQYF. The CDR3 DNA reads TGCGCCAGCAGCCTCTCTGGCCCGACTAGCGGGGTGCTAGACCAAGAGACCCAGTACTTC.

In this sample, this clonotype turned up a few times. The CDR3 coding sequence is TGCGCCAGCAGCTTGTTCCGGGTTAGCACAGATACGCAGTATTTT. It yields the protein CASSLFRVSTDTQYF. The chain is built from TRBV5-1 and TRBJ2-3; D is undetermined. Germline V CDR1 and CDR2: SGHRS, YFSETQ. Trimming took 1 base from V and 0 from J, leaving 9 bases between them. The CDR3 covers 15 residues.

This clonotype was seen only a few times. In DNA form, the CDR3 reads TGCGCCAGCAGCTTGGCGCCGGAAAACTATGGCTACACCTTC. Its translation: CASSLAPENYGYTF. The chain combines TRBV5-1 with TRBJ1-2; no clear D. The germline gives CDR1 SGHRS, CDR2 YFSETQ. The CDR3 has 14 amino acids. V gave up 0 bases and J gave up 2 bases, with 8 bases separating them.

The sample holds a few counts of this clonotype. The rearrangement joins TRBV20-1 to TRBJ2-1; 12 bases are shared with TRBD2. Germline loops: CDR1 DFQATT, CDR2 SNEGSKA (reference sequence). The J segment lost 4 bases and the V segment lost 5 bases, leaving 9 bases of the junction unmatched. The CDR3 has 16 amino acids. CDR3 bases: TGCAGTGCTGGGCGGACTAGCGGGACCACATACAATGAGCAGTTCTTC. Its protein product is CSAGRTSGTTYNEQFF.

The chain is built from TRBV12-3 or TRBV12-4 and TRBJ2-2; TRBD2 matches 7 bases. This CDR3 is built from 16 residues. Trimming cost V 4 bases and J 6 bases; bases outside gene matches: 11. The CDR3 protein is CASSSWGGDFSGELFF. The CDR3 DNA sequence: TGTGCCAGCAGTTCCTGGGGGGGGGATTTCTCCGGGGAGCTGTTTTTT.

This clonotype was observed many times. V gene TRBV10-3 combines with J gene TRBJ2-1, with TRBD2 as a possible D gene (5 bases). Trimming left V 5 bases short and J 2 bases short, with 13 bases between. The CDR3 is 15 residues long. The V gene's germline CDR1 is ENHRY and CDR2 SYGVKD. As DNA, the CDR3 is TGTGCCATCAGTACACGTGGGAGAGCCTACAATGAGCAGTTCTTC. It yields the protein CAISTRGRAYNEQFF.

The sample holds many counts of this clonotype. In nucleotides, the CDR3 is TGTGCCAGCAGTTCGGTTAGCGGGAGCCGCAATGAGCAGTTCTTC. It yields the protein CASSSVSGSRNEQFF. The V gene is TRBV28, the J gene TRBJ2-1; 9 nucleotides agree with TRBD2. V lost 4 bases and J lost 6; bases outside the gene matches: 7. The V gene's germline CDR1 is MDHEN and CDR2 SYDVKM. The CDR3 is 15 residues long.

The chain's CDR3 is CASSLSQGVTEAFF. The CDR3 DNA follows: TGCGCCAGCAGCTTGTCACAGGGTGTCACTGAAGCTTTCTTT. The chain has TRBV5-1 and TRBJ1-1; D possibly corresponds to TRBD1 (6 bases). Germline loops: CDR1 SGHRS, CDR2 YFSETQ. This CDR3 region has 14 residues. Between the trimmed V and J ends, which lost 1 base and 4 bases, there was a span of 11 bases.